This TCR beta chain was sequenced during a study of beta chain features in type 1 diabetes (dated by TCRdb to about 2018). For the wider study: Mean age, gender distribution, total cell number and subset yield did not differ between patients and healthy donors. The study compared the TCRB repertoires of sorted circulating CD4+ T cell subsets in recently diagnosed type 1 diabetes patients with those in matched healthy donors. Across all samples, almost 110 million sorted cells were examined, and cell number per subset correlated strongly with RNA yield. Naive and central memory subsets were obtained from all 28 donors, but regulatory and stem cell-like memory subsets were isolated from only 8 patients and roughly 8 healthy donors.

This clone was counted ten times or more. Its cognate antigen has yet to be identified. No clone much larger than this one lies a single base away; base qualities are absent. Each donor gave one peripheral blood draw, about 100 mL on average, collected into heparinised tubes. Naive, central memory, regulatory and stem cell-like memory CD4+ T cells were sorted on a BD FACSAria II using a panel including CD45RO, CCR7, CD25, CD127, CD95 and CD27. Purity was above 95% for every sorted population. PBMCs were separated immediately by Lymphoprep density gradient centrifugation and were stained directly, without being cultured. So that batch effects would be minimized, each experiment stained and sorted samples in pairs, pairing one healthy donor with one patient. The entire isolated RNA was reverse transcribed using the High Capacity cDNA Reverse Transcription Kit, and thus expressed TCRB transcripts were sequenced. Deep immunoSEQ sequencing was applied to naive, central memory and regulatory T cell samples, giving an average of roughly 3.6 million total reads per sample. Sorted cells were lysed in RLT buffer, and RNA was extracted using DNase-treated RNeasy Micro or Mini kits according to cell number. Each cell subset was processed separately to prevent cross-contamination, with patient and healthy donor samples processed together. The immunoSEQ multiplex PCR was used to amplify TCRB sequences from cDNA, yielding 87-bp fragments that span the CDR3 region. Sequencing of the amplicons was performed on the Illumina HiSeq platform. The source study handled its data this way. Synthetic template baselines were used to correct PCR bias computationally, reads within Hamming distance 2 were collapsed together, and singletons that could not be merged were discarded. Reads were aligned against IMGT to assign V, D and J genes, CDR3 length and insertions or deletions at six rearrangement sites. Within each subset, clonotype counts were normalized to the number of sorted cells before true diversity and Gini coefficients were calculated with the tcR R package. Repertoire sharing was quantified using the overlap coefficient calculated on TCRB nucleotide sequences. Imported from immuneACCESS, the table was reduced by TCRdb to in-frame sequences with V and J called. These copies leave out some clones; in studies compared against another copy, an unresolved V gene accounts for under half, and the cause of the remainder is not known. D and trimming come from the DNA, and the V and J calls and clone size come from that table. Across this sample there are roughly 290,000 clones, with roughly 8% seen only once. The top ten hold roughly 1% of the sample.

The germline V gene (reference sequence) provides CDR1 LNHDA and CDR2 SQIVND. V is cut by 4 bases and J by 3 bases, and the space between the germline ends is 13 bases. Including cysteine and phenylalanine, the CDR3 has 15 amino acids. Only the CDR3 part of the read is kept: 45 bases, read in frame from the first base. Overall study outcomes, separate from this receptor: Fewer insertions and more nucleotide deletions at VDJ recombination sites were observed in patients with type 1 diabetes, implying thymic rearrangement abnormalities. Because cDNA was sequenced instead of genomic DNA, activated cells with high expression could be over-represented, although the groups did not differ in activation or CD3 levels. Shorter templates might have been favored by PCR, but patient and control samples were amplified and corrected together, so both groups would have been affected equally by any skew. Naive, central memory and regulatory TCRB repertoires appeared more similar among patients than among healthy donors. HLA sub-analyses involved small numbers of individuals, so any influence of HLA type on TCRB rearrangement remained unresolved. Type 1 diabetes patients showed a moderate but significant shortening of TCRB CDR3 length in all four CD4+ subsets.

Specimen: central memory CD4+ T cells from blood. The receptor was derived from a woman under 30 in good health. The chain uses TRBV19 and TRBJ2-1, with a tentative D gene TRBD1 over 6 matching bases. Here is the DNA: TGTGCCAGTAGTAGTATGTGGACAGTCTACAATGAGCAGTTCTTC. This codes for CASSSMWTVYNEQFF.